Sequencing of this T cell receptor (beta chain) was carried out in a study of cytomegalovirus exposure and HLA in healthy donors. Donors likely had unrecorded immune exposures despite being nominally healthy when sampled. Notes on this clone: Its antigen remains unknown.

Vbeta (60) and Jbeta (13) primers were used in the PCR. The method was immunoSEQ multiplex PCR; TCRdb's version includes in-frame clones alone and lacks a portion of them. Counted here are 120,000 to 150,000 clones, 80% to 85% occurring once; the ten biggest clones make up 2.9%. This CDR3 comprises 12 residues. The V gene's germline CDR1 is SQVTM and CDR2 ANQGSEA. V was cut by 4 bases and J by 4 bases, with 10 bases left in between. Points from the study as a whole: Upon later analysis, HLA-associated TCR beta chains proved more clonally expanded than other, equally common chains. Overall, some 160 TCR beta chains were annotated as cytomegalovirus-associated.

The source material was PBMCs. This clonotype was sampled from a woman under 40 in good health and CMV-seronegative. The V gene is TRBV29-1, the J gene TRBJ1-2; no firm D call. The chain's CDR3 is CSVVRARYGYTF. The CDR3 DNA reads TGCAGCGTTGTGCGGGCGCGCTATGGCTACACCTTC.